This T cell receptor (beta chain) comes out of a study of T-cell reconstitution after alpha-beta-depleted transplantation in children (dated by TCRdb to the mid-2010s). Background on the whole study: T-cell immune reconstitution after TCRalphabeta/CD19-depleted allogeneic hematopoietic cell transplantation in children was quantitatively tracked in the study by means of TCR repertoire profiling.

From the cysteine through the phenylalanine, the CDR3 covers 15 amino acids. Only CDR3 DNA is held: 45 bases, read in frame from base 1. Taken from the germline V gene, the CDR1 and CDR2 loops are MGHRA and YSYEKL. V drops 0 bases and J drops 4 bases, leaving 10 bases in between. As for this clonotype: No cognate antigen has been identified for it. No per-base quality is available; no much larger clone lies one base away.

Reading the label with the study, this specimen's treatment or condition is: allogeneic hematopoietic cell transplantation with graft depleted of TCRalphabeta T cells and CD19 B cells. The children who served as transplant recipients had been given grafts of TCRalphabeta/CD19-depleted allogeneic hematopoietic cells. The library came from PCR. The data were produced on an Illumina HiSeq 2500. Molecular barcoding was employed in the preparation of TCR libraries, with unique molecular identifiers being used to normalize TCRbeta repertoire quantification. TCRdb reran the public reads through fastp at Q25 and MiXCR, keeping productive beta chains. A single entry per CDR3 protein holds the most common genes and DNA from its merged rows. This sample has some 830,000 distinct CDR3 sequences in its table, and around 15% of those were observed once. 5% of the sample comes from the top ten. General findings and caveats noted by the study authors: The frequencies of hyperexpanded clones fell over the following months, and after one year, T-cell counts and TCRbeta diversity were mostly attributed to newly produced T cells. About two months after transplant, the apparently early recovery of alphabetaT-cell counts reportedly depended on just several hundred clones that had expanded rapidly and came from non-depleted graft cells. In some patients, high TCRbeta diversity at day 60 was attributed to recipient T cells and intrathymic progenitors that had survived conditioning.

Here the chain combines TRBV4-1 and TRBJ2-4; the D gene remains uncertain. Specimen: PBMCs, mostly from graft donor cells, collected 360 days after TCRalphabeta/CD19-depleted stem cell transplant. The sequence was obtained from a male patient younger than 18 who had a stem cell transplant for acute lymphoblastic leukemia, so the T cells may come from the graft donor. In nucleotides, the sequence is TGCGCCAGCAGCCAAGATCGTCAATTTAAAAACATTCAGTACTTC. Translated, it gives CASSQDRQFKNIQYF.